One TCR beta chain is described in this entry. Its antigen remains undetermined. Per-base quality was not reported, and no clone a single base away is much larger than it. The sample comes from a study of cytomegalovirus exposure and HLA in healthy donors (dated by TCRdb to the late 2010s). Turning to the overall study: An earlier analysis of some 500 of the donors reported 250 to 300 Gb of sequence data and roughly 100 million unique TCR beta sequences from approximately 180 million T cells. An early release covering about 600 HLA-typed donors comprised about 310 gigabases of sequencing data and 85 million to 100 million unique TCR sequences. Of the 350 to 400 genotyped donors, 65% to 90% fell in the genetic ancestry cluster associated with self-reported Caucasian donors. The study aimed to test whether signatures of past pathogen exposure could be identified by cataloging public T cell receptors. Using immunosequencing, the study profiled T cell repertoires from about 650 subjects and related those repertoires to cytomegalovirus serostatus. In addition to the first cohort of 666 subjects, a separate validation cohort of 120 different subjects was used. High-throughput TCR immunosequencing, statistical association of individual TCRs with disease status, and machine learning were combined to predict cytomegalovirus infection status. A later analysis re-analyzed previously published TCR beta repertoires from 660 or so donors and added high-resolution HLA genotyping to study TCR occurrence patterns. Rather than drawing on any new phenotypic data, the later analysis identified candidate immune exposures from TCR beta sequences and the way those sequences occurred across donors. An earlier analysis of 587 of the donors used high-throughput TCR beta sequencing to judge whether each TCR beta V gene segment behaved as functional or pseudogenic. Donor age, sex, ethnicity and CMV serostatus were collected together with the repertoire data. A later genetic analysis used genome-wide SNP genotypes for 398 of the 666 donors, treating that subset as a discovery cohort. All discovery cohort repertoires had been generated on a single sequencing platform. Class I and class II HLA loci were covered by the typing at four-digit resolution. Typing coverage varied by locus: roughly 629-640 donors for A, B, C, DRB1 and DQB1; approximately 520 for DQA1; around 610 for DPA1; some 470 for DPB1. A few DR-DQ haplotypes were treated as single units for association and clustering because of strong linkage in the cohort. Among roughly 400 genotyped donors of the cohort, an average of approximately 200,000 unique TCR beta nucleotide sequences was sequenced per donor, of which approximately 19% were non-productive.

The CDR3 starts with the cysteine, ends with the phenylalanine, and has 19 residues. Only the CDR3 region is kept as DNA, spanning 57 bases read in frame from base 1. From a lookup of the germline V gene, CDR1 and CDR2 are ENHRY and SYGVKD. Trimming leaves V shorter by 0 bases and J shorter by 1 base, with the junction holding 9 bases beyond the gene matches. The library came from the immunoSEQ multiplex PCR assay. For the multiplex PCR, a mixture combining 60 forward primers for TCR Vbeta segments and 13 reverse primers for TCR Jbeta segments was used. The CDR3 region of rearranged TCR beta genes was amplified from genomic DNA by a multiplex PCR assay. The amplified TCR beta libraries were sequenced on the Illumina HiSeq System as 87-base-pair reads. The original methods were these. Across the 500 to 750 repertoires, a later analysis counted around 80 million unique TCR beta chains, some 11 million of which were shared by at least two donors. A nearest-neighbor algorithm error-corrected the raw reads and collapsed the reads into unique sequences, merging closely related sequences to remove PCR and sequencing errors. To assign V, D and J gene segments, CDR3 sequences were aligned to IMGT reference sequences. For a sequence to be retained, a match of at least six nucleotides to both a V gene segment and a J gene segment was required. Rearrangements were called productive when the CDR3 lacked stop codons and stayed in frame with V and J; all others were non-productive. CDR3 was defined by IMGT convention, running from the second conserved V-encoded cysteine to the conserved J-encoded phenylalanine. Sequences without an unambiguous match to a single V gene segment were excluded from the earlier analysis of several hundred of the donors. An earlier analysis of around 600 of the donors classified V segments as functional when productive rearrangements were above 56.7% and as segregating when the standard deviation between donors was above 5%. A statistical classification framework was built for diagnosing cytomegalovirus status from the catalog of TCR beta chain sequences. In a later analysis, V and J genes were assigned by comparing TCR nucleotide sequences against IMGT/GENE-DB human TR gene sequences. The TCRdist pipeline was used in a later analysis to assign CDR3 sequences and most-parsimonious VDJ recombination scenarios. In a later analysis, each TCR beta chain was defined by its CDR3 amino acid sequence together with its V-gene family, and reads lacking a unique V-gene family were excluded. As a way to deal with suspected cross-contamination and a sequencing artifact, a later analysis dropped 500 to 700 nucleotide sequences that were highly shared and had low generation probability. In a later analysis, a clonal expansion index was calculated for each public chain from normalized within-repertoire ranks of inferred template counts. A later analysis computed generation probabilities with a VDJ recombination model fitted to out-of-frame rearrangements, and checked the results against IGoR. In a later analysis, TCR-TCR, TCR-HLA and TCR-CMV co-occurrence was scored with hypergeometric tests, and a repertoire-size bias correction was applied to TCR pairs. A later analysis estimated false discovery rates by permuting HLA or CMV assignments 20 times. In a later analysis, co-occurring TCRs were grouped with DBSCAN, and TCRdist sequence similarity was added when clustering was performed within HLA-allele-positive subsets. For co-occurrence clustering, repertoires with fewer than 30,000 or more than 120,000 public chains were excluded, along with a handful of repertoires with anomalous nucleotide sharing. The clones in this table, taken by TCRdb from immuneACCESS, are in-frame only. Not every clone is retained; where verified, under half of the shortfall comes from an unresolved V gene, and the cause of the rest is unknown. The V and J calls and clone size were taken over from that table, and D and trimming were inferred from the DNA. Counted in this sample were 110,000 or so clones; roughly 71% of them appeared once. The top ten clones comprise roughly 8.3% of the sample.

Beyond this particular receptor, the publication reports: The only immune exposure information available for the cohort was CMV serostatus. A later genetic analysis associated a missense DCLRE1C variant with V-gene and J-gene trimming of TCR beta chains, and an independent cohort replicated the association. A group of highly shared sequence variants was considered likely to be a technical artifact of the sequencing pipeline. Some IMGT-functional V segments, including TRBV6-2 and TRBV6-3, could not be distinguished by the 87-base-pair reads and were therefore excluded. Cytomegalovirus status was reported to be diagnosed by the classifier with high specificity and sensitivity in both the original and validation cohorts. Most TCR sequences were seen in very few donors, while some public TCRs were found in many individuals. In a later analysis, most CMV-associated TCR beta chains were found to appear HLA-restricted, with HLA associations seemingly driven largely by CMV exposure. A later genetic analysis reported fewer N-insertions in productive TCRs among donors in an Asian-associated ancestry cluster than the roughly 690-donor mean. A further reported finding was that TCR beta sequences accurately predicted the HLA-A and HLA-B alleles for most subjects in the first cohort. In a later analysis, HLA-associated TCR beta chains were found to be more clonally expanded and to have lower generation probabilities than equally common non-associated chains. In a later analysis, some 17,000 TCR beta sequences were associated with specific HLA alleles at a false discovery rate of 0.05. Correlated functional status among segregating V segments might reflect linkage disequilibrium, but an unknown experimental factor could not be ruled out. When HLA alleles, especially DR and DQ, strongly co-occurred, TCR associations were difficult to assign to individual alleles. According to the authors, the approach could potentially be generalized to other disease states and immunological phenotypes. Because some donors lacked HLA typing at each locus, the association tests relied only on the typed subset. In an earlier analysis of a few hundred of the donors, most TCR beta V segments were observed in productive rearrangements about 87% or about 30% of the time, broadly matching IMGT annotations. A later analysis reported that several top co-occurrence clusters appeared linked to parvovirus B19, influenza, CMV and Epstein-Barr virus. The cohort was sequenced for TCR beta chains only, and without alpha or paired-chain data the features that could be detected were limited. A later analysis found that TCR association rates varied across HLA loci, with DRB1 alleles showing the most associated TCRs and HLA-C alleles the fewest. The earlier analysis of around 600 of the donors excluded over 15 rarely observed V segments, including chromosome 9 orphons, because counts were too low. Presence/absence analyses assumed roughly uniform sequencing depth across donors, an assumption that may not hold. Three of the identified cytomegalovirus-associated TCR beta chains were confirmed in vitro to be specific for cytomegalovirus antigens. The study gave a list of about 160 TCR beta chains associated with cytomegalovirus.

The cohort consisted of 600 to 750 healthy bone marrow donors. All cohort members were sampled while nominally healthy, although unrecorded immune exposures were likely present. The donor was CMV seropositive and was included in the group of 250 to 350 seropositive cohort members. A peripheral blood sample was provided by each donor, and peripheral blood mononuclear cells were used for TCR beta sequencing. Genomic DNA extraction from the blood cell samples was performed with the Qiagen DNeasy Blood Extraction Kit. The source is a young man in good health and CMV-seropositive. In this chain, TRBV10-3 is recombined with TRBJ1-5; 10 of the junction bases match TRBD1. Sequencing input: PBMCs. In nucleotides, the sequence is TGTGCCATCAGTGAGTCGTCCCTAGGGACAGGGGTAAGCAATCAGCCCCAGCATTTT. This is translated as CAISESSLGTGVSNQPQHF.